The 27 T cell receptor beta chains given below trace back to one sample, sequenced in a study of blood T cell repertoires in COVID-19 (dated by TCRdb to about 2020). Library creation used the immunoSEQ multiplex PCR assay. The source is immuneACCESS, and TCRdb retained only in-frame sequences with V and J called. Part of the clones is not carried over; for the studies checked, unresolved V genes explain less than half of this, and the remainder is unexplained. A total of over 200,000 clones appear in this sample, around 83% of them only once. The ten largest account for 4.5% to 6.5% of the sample. Sample: peripheral blood. These receptor sequences come from an elderly man with acute or convalescent COVID-19.

This clone was recorded only once. V gene TRBV7-9 combines with J gene TRBJ1-1, with D possibly being TRBD1 (5 bases). CDR1 and CDR2 (germline): SEHNR, FQNEAQ (reference sequence). This CDR3 region has 15 residues. V lost 3 bases and J lost 1, with 12 bases in between. CDR3 loop: CASSFGGASNTEAFF. The CDR3 region has the DNA TGTGCCAGCAGCTTCGGTGGGGCGTCGAACACTGAAGCTTTCTTT.

J is TRBJ1-4 and V is TRBV5-5; 10 bases are a match to TRBD1. The length of the CDR3 is 15 residues. With 2 bases clipped from V and 3 bases from J, the junction kept 1 base outside the gene matches. Germline V gene data show CDR1 as SGHKS and CDR2 as YYEKEE (reference sequence). Written as DNA, the CDR3 is TGTGCCAGCAGCTTCGACAGGGGGCCTAATGAAAAACTGTTTTTT. Translating it yields CASSFDRGPNEKLFF.

V usage is TRBV3-1 (or the pseudogene TRBV3-2) and J usage is TRBJ2-1; 7 nucleotides agree with TRBD2. This CDR3 has 16 amino acids. V lost 5 bases to trimming and J lost 9 bases; unmatched junction nucleotides: 16. Germline V lookup: CDR1 LGHDT, CDR2 YNNKEL (reference sequence). CDR3 sequence reads: CASSTRGAGLGGEQFF. The CDR3 nucleotides read TGTGCCAGCAGCACCCGGGGCGCAGGACTAGGAGGTGAGCAGTTCTTC.

This clone appeared a few times. The chain carries TRBV19 and TRBJ2-3, with 10 nucleotides matching TRBD1. The V gene end was trimmed by 5 bases and the J gene end by 1 base; junction bases not matched to a gene: 12. CDR1 and CDR2 from the germline V gene are LNHDA and SQIVND (reference sequence). The CDR3 loop spans 18 amino acids. The CDR3 loop is CASSLGRQGAPRTDTQYF. DNA for the CDR3: TGTGCCAGTAGTTTAGGGCGACAGGGGGCGCCCCGCACAGATACGCAGTATTTT. Full variable domain (outside the CDR3, taken from reference TRBV19 and TRBJ2-3): DGGITQSPKYLFRKEGQNVTLSCEQNLNHDAMYWYRQDPGQGLRLIYYSQIVNDFQKGDIAEGYSVSREKKESFPLTVTSAQKNPTAFYLCASSLGRQGAPRTDTQYFGPGTRLTVL.

The chain has TRBV5-1 and TRBJ1-1, with 10 bases fitting TRBD1. CDR1 SGHRS and CDR2 YFSETQ come from the germline V gene. The trim removed 0 bases at V and 4 bases at J, leaving 3 bases unmatched. This CDR3 region has 15 residues. CDR3: CASSLDGQGVTEAFF. The DNA of the CDR3 is TGCGCCAGCAGCTTGGATGGACAGGGGGTCACTGAAGCTTTCTTT.

This clone was observed a handful of times. The V call is TRBV2, the J call TRBJ1-5; possibly TRBD1 for D (6 bases). The CDR3 is 12 amino acids. The V gene lost 8 bases and the J gene lost 5 bases, with 10 bases spanning the gap. In germline, CDR1 is SNHLY, CDR2 FYNNEI. The CDR3 here is CASSDSDQPQHF. For the CDR3, the DNA is TGTGCCAGCTCGGACAGCGATCAGCCCCAGCATTTT.

The rearrangement uses TRBV7-8 and TRBJ2-3; no clear D. Germline V gene lookup returns CDR1 SGHVS and CDR2 FQNEAQ. This CDR3 is built from 12 residues. The germline V and J ends were trimmed by 6 bases and 0 bases, with 4 bases remaining between them. CDR3 nucleotides: TGTGCCAGCAGTCTAAGCACAGATACGCAGTATTTT. It specifies CASSLSTDTQYF.

The rearrangement joins TRBV28 to TRBJ2-1; 11 nucleotides line up with TRBD2. J gave up 6 bases and V 3 bases, and 7 bases lay outside the gene matches. Germline assignment: CDR1 MDHEN and CDR2 SYDVKM. CDR3 size: 16 residues. CDR3 DNA: TGTGCCAGCAGTTTCTTAGGACTAGCGGGCCTCAATGAGCAGTTCTTC. Its translation: CASSFLGLAGLNEQFF.

This clone was detected only a few times. The chain is built from TRBV6-5 and TRBJ2-1, with 9 positions matching TRBD1. The CDR3 covers 14 residues. Germline-derived CDR1 and CDR2 are MNHEY and SVGAGI. The J segment lost 8 bases and the V segment lost 8 bases, leaving 10 bases of the junction unmatched. CDR3 in amino acids: CASVADRGLDEQFF. For the CDR3, the DNA is TGTGCCAGCGTCGCCGACAGGGGGTTGGATGAGCAGTTCTTC.

V is TRBV29-1 and J is TRBJ2-7, with D tentatively TRBD2 (6 bases). The CDR3 is 13 residues long. Germline CDR1 is SQVTM and CDR2 is ANQGSEA. Trimming took 4 bases from V and 0 from J, leaving 10 bases between them. Here the CDR3 DNA reads TGCAGCGTTGGGGGGACTTACTCCTACGAGCAGTACTTC. Translation gives CSVGGTYSYEQYF.

J is TRBJ1-2 and V is TRBV28, with 9 bases matching TRBD1. This CDR3 has 11 amino acids. V lost 10 bases to trimming and J lost 6 bases; unmatched junction nucleotides: 3. The germline gives CDR1 MDHEN, CDR2 SYDVKM. The CDR3 DNA is TGTGCCAACAGGGGGCTCAATGGCTACACCTTC. Its translation: CANRGLNGYTF.

The V gene is TRBV19, the J gene TRBJ1-5, with D unresolved. V lost 2 bases, J lost 0 bases, and 17 bases lay in between. The CDR3 extends over 18 amino acids. CDR1 is LNHDA, CDR2 SQIVND, per germline (reference sequence). CDR3 protein: CASSISRGMGYSNQPQHF. The CDR3 DNA sequence: TGTGCCAGTAGTATAAGTCGAGGGATGGGATATAGCAATCAGCCCCAGCATTTT.

The rearrangement uses TRBV19 and TRBJ2-5; the match to TRBD1 covers 8 bases. With 7 bases clipped from V and 0 bases from J, the junction kept 7 bases outside the gene matches. The CDR3 is 15 residues long. Germline CDR1 LNHDA, CDR2 SQIVND (reference sequence). CDR3 in DNA: TGTGCCAGTACCCCGGACAGGGCACACCAAGAGACCCAGTACTTC. Protein product: CASTPDRAHQETQYF.

The chain joins TRBV18 to TRBJ1-4, with TRBD1 identical over 10 bases. There are 15 residues in the CDR3. Per germline, CDR1 KGHSH and CDR2 LQKENI. Trimming cost V 2 bases and J 10 bases; bases outside gene matches: 7. The chain's CDR3 is CASSPATGGEGKLFF. CDR3 sequence (DNA): TGTGCCAGCTCACCAGCGACAGGGGGCGAGGGAAAACTGTTTTTT.

This clone was observed once. In nucleotides, the CDR3 is TGCGCCAGCAGCTTGCTGGCAGGGGGTTTTTACGAGCAGTACTTC. Its translation: CASSLLAGGFYEQYF. The rearrangement uses TRBV5-1 and TRBJ2-7; the match to TRBD1 covers 7 bases. CDR3 length equals 15 residues. Looked up from germline, CDR1 is SGHRS and CDR2 is YFSETQ. Losses at the gene ends were 1 base for V and 4 bases for J; bases not matched to a gene: 8.

The V call is TRBV7-2, the J call TRBJ1-4; 9 positions match TRBD1. The germline V gene encodes CDR1 SGHTA and CDR2 FQGNSA. The CDR3 sequence is 14 residues long. The J segment lost 8 bases and the V segment lost 6 bases, leaving 7 bases of the junction unmatched. CDR3 sequence (DNA): TGTGCCAGCAGAACGGGACAGGGTCGGGAAAAACTGTTTTTT. This translates into CASRTGQGREKLFF.

V is TRBV10-3 and J is TRBJ2-7; TRBD2 agrees at 8 bases. There are 16 residues in the CDR3. CDR1 is ENHRY, CDR2 SYGVKD, per germline. Trimming took 4 bases from V and 6 from J; bases not matched to a gene: 14. CDR3 DNA sequence: TGTGCCATCAGTGGCGTCGGGACTAGTTTGCATGTCGAGCAGTACTTC. Its translation: CAISGVGTSLHVEQYF.

V gene TRBV19 combines with J gene TRBJ1-5; the match to TRBD1 covers 7 bases. The CDR3 extends over 16 amino acids. The germline V gene has CDR1 LNHDA and CDR2 SQIVND (reference sequence). V trimming: 1 base; J trimming: 1 base; junction bases outside the gene matches: 4. The CDR3 region has the DNA TGTGCCAGTAGTATAGGGTACAGGGGAAGCAATCAGCCCCAGCATTTT. Its translation is CASSIGYRGSNQPQHF.

The chain combines TRBV2 with TRBJ2-1, with 10 positions matching TRBD2. In germline, CDR1 is SNHLY, CDR2 FYNNEI. The CDR3 is made up of 16 amino acids. V lost 6 bases and J lost 6; bases outside the gene matches: 11. The chain's CDR3 is CASRGLAGAILNEQFF. CDR3 coding DNA: TGTGCCAGCAGAGGCCTAGCGGGGGCTATACTCAATGAGCAGTTCTTC.

This CDR3 is CASSYAQGAGYTF. DNA for the CDR3: TGTGCCAGCAGTTACGCGCAGGGGGCGGGCTACACCTTC. The rearrangement joins TRBV6-5 to TRBJ1-2, with TRBD1 identical over 8 bases. The CDR3 is 13 residues long. Germline V gene data show CDR1 as MNHEY and CDR2 as SVGAGI. The trim removed 2 bases at V and 8 bases at J, leaving 4 bases unmatched.

This clone was counted a few times. This chain joins TRBV18 and TRBJ2-1, with D maybe TRBD1 (6 bases). The CDR3 covers 14 residues. Between the trimmed V and J ends, which lost 4 bases and 4 bases, there was a span of 11 bases. Germline CDR1 reads KGHSH; CDR2 reads LQKENI. The CDR3 spells CASSLSRGYNEQFF. In nucleotides, the CDR3 is TGTGCCAGCTCACTGAGCAGGGGTTACAATGAGCAGTTCTTC. Together with reference TRBV18 and TRBJ2-1, the CDR3 gives the full variable domain: NAGVMQNPRHLVRRRGQEARLRCSPMKGHSHVYWYRQLPEEGLKFMVYLQKENIIDESGMPKERFSAEFPKEGPSILRIQQVVRGDSAAYFCASSLSRGYNEQFFGPGTRLTVL.

V gene TRBV5-6 combines with J gene TRBJ2-4; a weak D match, TRBD1 (6 bases). CDR3 length equals 16 residues. Germline CDR1 SGHDT, CDR2 YYEEEE. Trimming took off 3 bases at V and 0 bases at J, with 13 bases between the two ends. CDR3 loop: CASSSGTQLAKNIQYF. The CDR3 nucleotides are TGTGCCAGCAGCTCGGGGACACAGCTAGCCAAAAACATTCAGTACTTC.

J is TRBJ2-3 and V is TRBV6-5; tentative D call: TRBD2 (6 bases). Looked up from germline, CDR1 is MNHEY and CDR2 is SVGAGI. The V gene lost 0 bases and the J gene lost 0 bases, with 10 bases spanning the gap. The CDR3 covers 16 residues. CDR3: CASSYSPGVSTDTQYF. CDR3 bases: TGTGCCAGCAGTTACTCGCCGGGGGTGAGCACAGATACGCAGTATTTT.

This chain links TRBV5-1 with TRBJ1-3; tentatively, D is TRBD1 (5 bases). Looked up from germline, CDR1 is SGHRS and CDR2 is YFSETQ. V was pared by 4 bases and J by 4 bases, with 15 bases between. The CDR3 is 15 residues long. The CDR3 is CASSANRGSGNTIYF. In DNA, the CDR3 is TGCGCCAGCAGCGCGAATAGGGGATCGGGAAACACCATATATTTT.

The J gene is TRBJ2-3, the V gene TRBV14; D is perhaps TRBD1 (6 bases). This CDR3 comprises 19 residues. Germline CDR1 reads SGHDN; CDR2 reads FVKESK. V shed 2 bases and J shed 5 bases, with 26 bases lying between them. CDR3 in DNA: TGTGCCAGCAGCCAATTCCAGTCGGTAGCTGGGGGCTCGGGAGATACGCAGTATTTT. Its protein product is CASSQFQSVAGGSGDTQYF.

This rearrangement joins TRBV5-4 to TRBJ2-7, with 15 bases matching TRBD2. This CDR3 is built from 17 residues. V lost 4 bases and J lost 6; bases outside the gene matches: 11. Germline lookup yields CDR1 SGHNT and CDR2 YYREEE (reference sequence). The chain's CDR3 is CASSPGLAGGWGIEQYF. CDR3 nucleotides: TGTGCCAGCAGCCCGGGACTAGCGGGGGGTTGGGGCATCGAGCAGTACTTC.

The chain couples TRBV11-2 to TRBJ1-1, with 8 bases aligning to TRBD1. V lost 4 bases, J lost 5 bases, and 12 bases stayed unmatched. The CDR3 loop spans 16 amino acids. CDR1 and CDR2 (germline): SGHAT, FQNNGV. CDR3 amino acids: CASSSYGTGRRTEAFF. DNA for the CDR3: TGTGCCAGCAGCTCATATGGGACAGGTCGGCGGACTGAAGCTTTCTTT. The full variable domain, completed using reference TRBV11-2 and TRBJ1-1, is EAGVAQSPRYKIIEKRQSVAFWCNPISGHATLYWYQQILGQGPKLLIQFQNNGVVDDSQLPKDRFSAERLKGVDSTLKIQPAKLEDSAVYLCASSSYGTGRRTEAFFGQGTRLTVV.